Listed here are 2 T cell receptor beta chains from one sample, sequenced in a study of response to subunit inactivated influenza vaccine. In TCRdb, the RT-PCR reads were re-called with MiXCR into one record per CDR3 protein. The profile covers 710,000 or so distinct CDR3 sequences, with roughly 14% appearing a single time and around a tenth taken by the ten largest. The sequencing used PBMCs from blood, collected about 11 days after vaccination. The source of these receptors is a man in his forties or fifties who received an inactivated influenza vaccine.

There are a few counts of this clonotype. V gene TRBV7-2 combines with J gene TRBJ1-1, with unresolved D. Trimming shortened V by 5 bases and J by 0 bases, and 10 bases separated the two germline ends. Germline V gene lookup returns CDR1 SGHTA and CDR2 FQGNSA. CDR3 length: 14 amino acids. The CDR3 nucleotides read TGTGCCAGCAGCCGTTCGGTGATGAACACTGAAGCTTTCTTT. Protein product: CASSRSVMNTEAFF. Using reference TRBV7-2 and TRBJ1-1 for the parts outside the CDR3, the full variable domain is GAGVSQSPSNKVTEKGKDVELRCDPISGHTALYWYRQSLGQGLEFLIYFQGNSAPDKSGLPSDRFSAERTGGSVSTLTIQRTQQEDSAVYLCASSRSVMNTEAFFGQGTRLTVV.

V is TRBV7-9 and J is TRBJ2-1; D is unclear. Germline values: CDR1 SEHNR, CDR2 FQNEAQ (reference sequence). The CDR3 totals 14 residues. V lost 5 bases and J 5 bases, leaving 13 bases between the germline ends. CDR3 coding DNA: TGTGCCAGCAGCCCATCGGGTATAGACAATGAGCAGTTCTTC. Translated: CASSPSGIDNEQFF.